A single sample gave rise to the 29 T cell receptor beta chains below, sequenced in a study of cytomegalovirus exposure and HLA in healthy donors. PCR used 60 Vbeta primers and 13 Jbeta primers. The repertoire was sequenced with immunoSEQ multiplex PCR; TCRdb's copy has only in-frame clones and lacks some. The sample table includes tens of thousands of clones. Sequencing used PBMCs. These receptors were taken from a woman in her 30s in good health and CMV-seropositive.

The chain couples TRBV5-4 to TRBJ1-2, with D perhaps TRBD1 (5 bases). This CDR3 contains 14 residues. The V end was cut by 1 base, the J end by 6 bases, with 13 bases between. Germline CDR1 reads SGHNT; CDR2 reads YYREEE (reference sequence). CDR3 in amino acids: CASSLYQGRHGYTF. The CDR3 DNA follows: TGTGCCAGCAGCTTGTACCAGGGAAGGCATGGCTACACCTTC.

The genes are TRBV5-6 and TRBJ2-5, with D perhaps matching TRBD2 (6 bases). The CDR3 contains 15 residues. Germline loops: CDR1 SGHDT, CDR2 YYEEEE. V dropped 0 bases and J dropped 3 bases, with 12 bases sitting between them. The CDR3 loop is CASSLAGGLKETQYF. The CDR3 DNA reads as TGTGCCAGCAGCTTGGCCGGGGGTTTGAAAGAGACCCAGTACTTC. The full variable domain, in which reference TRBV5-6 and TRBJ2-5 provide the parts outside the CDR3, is DAGVTQSPTHLIKTRGQQVTLRCSPKSGHDTVSWYQQALGQGPQFIFQYYEEEERQRGNFPDRFSGHQFPNYSSELNVNALLLGDSALYLCASSLAGGLKETQYFGPGTRLLVL.

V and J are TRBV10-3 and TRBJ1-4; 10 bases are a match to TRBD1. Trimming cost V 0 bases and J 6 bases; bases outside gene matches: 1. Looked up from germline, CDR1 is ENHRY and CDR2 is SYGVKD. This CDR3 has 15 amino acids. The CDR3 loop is CAISESTGGDEKLFF. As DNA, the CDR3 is TGTGCCATCAGTGAGTCGACAGGGGGCGATGAAAAACTGTTTTTT.

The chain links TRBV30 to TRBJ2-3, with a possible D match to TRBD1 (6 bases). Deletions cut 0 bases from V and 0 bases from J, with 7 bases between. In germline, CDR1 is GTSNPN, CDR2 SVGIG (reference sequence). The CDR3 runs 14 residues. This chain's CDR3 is CAWSVGTSTDTQYF. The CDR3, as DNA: TGTGCCTGGAGTGTAGGGACAAGCACAGATACGCAGTATTTT.

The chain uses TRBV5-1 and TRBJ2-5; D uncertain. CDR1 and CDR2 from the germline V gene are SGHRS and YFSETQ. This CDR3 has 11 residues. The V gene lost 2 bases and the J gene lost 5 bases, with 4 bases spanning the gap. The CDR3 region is CASSFGETQYF. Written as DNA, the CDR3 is TGCGCCAGCAGCTTCGGGGAGACCCAGTACTTC.

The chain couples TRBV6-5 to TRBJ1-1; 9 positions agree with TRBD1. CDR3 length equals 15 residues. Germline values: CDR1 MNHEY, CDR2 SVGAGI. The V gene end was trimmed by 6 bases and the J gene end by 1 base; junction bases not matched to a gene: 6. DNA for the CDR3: TGTGCCAGCAGAGGGACAGGGACGGCGAACACTGAAGCTTTCTTT. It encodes CASRGTGTANTEAFF.

Written as DNA, the CDR3 is TGCGCCAGCAGCTTGGCAGTGGGCCAGCAGACCCAGTACTTC. Translated, it gives CASSLAVGQQTQYF. The chain couples TRBV5-1 to TRBJ2-5; D unresolved. The CDR3 sequence is 14 residues long. Germline V gene data show CDR1 as SGHRS and CDR2 as YFSETQ. Trimming pared 0 bases from V and 6 bases from J, leaving 12 bases between.

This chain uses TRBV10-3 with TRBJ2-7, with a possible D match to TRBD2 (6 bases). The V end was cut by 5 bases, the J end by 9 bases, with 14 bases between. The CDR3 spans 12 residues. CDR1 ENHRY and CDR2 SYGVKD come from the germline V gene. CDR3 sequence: CAISPEGPGQYF. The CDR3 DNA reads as TGTGCCATCAGTCCGGAGGGGCCCGGGCAGTACTTC.

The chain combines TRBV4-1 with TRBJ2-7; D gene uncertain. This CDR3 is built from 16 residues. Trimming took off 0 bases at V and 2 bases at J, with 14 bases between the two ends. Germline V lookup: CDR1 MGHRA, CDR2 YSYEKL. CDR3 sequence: CASSQETVAVTYEQYF. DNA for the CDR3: TGCGCCAGCAGCCAAGAGACGGTCGCGGTGACCTACGAGCAGTACTTC.

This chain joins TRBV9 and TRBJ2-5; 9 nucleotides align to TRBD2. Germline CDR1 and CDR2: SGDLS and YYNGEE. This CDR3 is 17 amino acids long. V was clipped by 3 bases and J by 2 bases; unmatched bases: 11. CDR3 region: CASSAPRRTSAQETQYF. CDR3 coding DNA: TGTGCCAGCAGCGCCCCCCGGAGGACTAGCGCACAAGAGACCCAGTACTTC.

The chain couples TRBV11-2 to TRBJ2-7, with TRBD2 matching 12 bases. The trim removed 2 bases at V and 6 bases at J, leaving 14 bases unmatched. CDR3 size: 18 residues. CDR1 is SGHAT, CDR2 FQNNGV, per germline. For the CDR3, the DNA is TGTGCCAGCAGCTTAAGGGGTCGACTAGCGGGAGAGACGGCCGAGCAGTACTTC. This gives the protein CASSLRGRLAGETAEQYF.

CDR3 sequence reads: CASSAQGPTEAFF. DNA of the CDR3: TGTGCCAGTAGTGCACAGGGTCCCACTGAAGCTTTCTTT. The V gene is TRBV19, the J gene TRBJ1-1, with a weak D call TRBD1 (6 bases). Germline assignment: CDR1 LNHDA and CDR2 SQIVND (reference sequence). V was cut by 5 bases and J by 4 bases, with 11 bases left in between. This CDR3 region has 13 residues.

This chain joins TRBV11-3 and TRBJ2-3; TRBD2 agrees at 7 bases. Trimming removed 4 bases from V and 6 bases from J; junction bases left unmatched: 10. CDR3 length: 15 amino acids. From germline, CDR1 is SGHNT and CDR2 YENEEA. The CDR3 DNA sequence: TGTGCCAGCAGCTCCCAGGGCGGGAGTAGTGATACGCAGTATTTT. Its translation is CASSSQGGSSDTQYF.

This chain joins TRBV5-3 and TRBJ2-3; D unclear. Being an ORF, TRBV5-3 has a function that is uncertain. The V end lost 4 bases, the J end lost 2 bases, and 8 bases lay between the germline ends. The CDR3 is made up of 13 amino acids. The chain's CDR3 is CARSGPLTDTQYF. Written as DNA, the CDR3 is TGTGCCAGAAGCGGGCCTCTCACAGATACGCAGTATTTT.

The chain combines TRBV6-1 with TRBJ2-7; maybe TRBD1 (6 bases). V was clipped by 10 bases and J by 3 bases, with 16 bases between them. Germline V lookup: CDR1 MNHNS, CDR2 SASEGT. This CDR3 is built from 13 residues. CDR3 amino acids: CATRGGGFYEQYF. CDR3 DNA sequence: TGTGCCACCCGTGGGGGCGGCTTCTACGAGCAGTACTTC.

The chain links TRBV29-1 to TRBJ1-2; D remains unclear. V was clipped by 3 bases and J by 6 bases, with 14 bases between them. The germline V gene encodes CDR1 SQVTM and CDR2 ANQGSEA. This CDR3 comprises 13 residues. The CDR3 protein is CSVDRRAGHGYTF. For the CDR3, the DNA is TGCAGCGTTGATAGAAGGGCGGGCCATGGCTACACCTTC.

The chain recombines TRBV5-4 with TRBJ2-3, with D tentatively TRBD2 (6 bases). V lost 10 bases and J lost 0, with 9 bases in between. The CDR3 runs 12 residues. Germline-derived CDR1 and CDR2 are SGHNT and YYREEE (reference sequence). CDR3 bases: TGTGCCGCGGGACGGAGCACAGATACGCAGTATTTT. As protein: CAAGRSTDTQYF.

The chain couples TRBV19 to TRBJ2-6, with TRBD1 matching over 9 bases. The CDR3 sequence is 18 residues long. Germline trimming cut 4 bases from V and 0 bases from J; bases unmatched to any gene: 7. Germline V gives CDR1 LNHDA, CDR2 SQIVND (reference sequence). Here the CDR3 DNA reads TGTGCCAGTAGTACCCCACGGGACAGGGCCTCTGGGGCCAACGTCCTGACTTTC. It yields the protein CASSTPRDRASGANVLTF.

The CDR3 DNA sequence: TGTGCCAGTAGGCCGGGACAGGGGGCGCGGGGCACTGAAGCTTTCTTT. Protein: CASRPGQGARGTEAFF. The chain joins TRBV19 to TRBJ1-1; 12 positions match TRBD1. There are 16 residues in the CDR3. In germline, CDR1 is LNHDA, CDR2 SQIVND (reference sequence). Trimming at V came to 6 bases and at J to 4 bases, leaving 9 bases not matched to a gene.

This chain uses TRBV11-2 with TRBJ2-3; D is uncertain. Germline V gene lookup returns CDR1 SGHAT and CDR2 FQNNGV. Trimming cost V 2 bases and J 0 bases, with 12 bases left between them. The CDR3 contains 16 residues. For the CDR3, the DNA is TGTGCCAGCAGCTTAAGCCCCACCTCAAGCACAGATACGCAGTATTTT. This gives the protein CASSLSPTSSTDTQYF.

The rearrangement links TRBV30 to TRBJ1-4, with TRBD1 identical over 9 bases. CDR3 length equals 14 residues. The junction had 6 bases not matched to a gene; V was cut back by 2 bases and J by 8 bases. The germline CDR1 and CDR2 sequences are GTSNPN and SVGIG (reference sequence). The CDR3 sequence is CAWSSGTGIEKLFF. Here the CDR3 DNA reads TGTGCCTGGAGTTCCGGGACAGGGATAGAAAAACTGTTTTTT.

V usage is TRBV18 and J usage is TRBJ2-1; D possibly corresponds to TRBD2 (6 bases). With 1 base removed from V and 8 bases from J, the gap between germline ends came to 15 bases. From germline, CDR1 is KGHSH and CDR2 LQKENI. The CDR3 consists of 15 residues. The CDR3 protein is CASSPQGTSLHEQFF. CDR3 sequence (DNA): TGTGCCAGCTCACCACAAGGGACTTCCCTCCATGAGCAGTTCTTC.

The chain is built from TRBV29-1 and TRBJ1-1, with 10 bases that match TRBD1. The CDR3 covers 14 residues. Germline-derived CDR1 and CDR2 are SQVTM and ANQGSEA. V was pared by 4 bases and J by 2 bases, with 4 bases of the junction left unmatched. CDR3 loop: CSVARTGGNTEAFF. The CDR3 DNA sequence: TGCAGCGTTGCCCGGACAGGGGGAAACACTGAAGCTTTCTTT. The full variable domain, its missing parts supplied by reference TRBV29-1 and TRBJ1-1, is SAVISQKPSRDICQRGTSLTIQCQVDSQVTMMFWYRQQPGQSLTLIATANQGSEATYESGFVIDKFPISRPNLTFSTLTVSNMSPEDSSIYLCSVARTGGNTEAFFGQGTRLTVV.

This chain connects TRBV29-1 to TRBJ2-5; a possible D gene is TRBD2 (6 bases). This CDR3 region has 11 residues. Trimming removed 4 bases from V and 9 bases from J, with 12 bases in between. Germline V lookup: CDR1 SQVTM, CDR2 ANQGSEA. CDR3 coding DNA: TGCAGCGTTGGTATTTCGGGGGCCCAGTACTTC. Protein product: CSVGISGAQYF.

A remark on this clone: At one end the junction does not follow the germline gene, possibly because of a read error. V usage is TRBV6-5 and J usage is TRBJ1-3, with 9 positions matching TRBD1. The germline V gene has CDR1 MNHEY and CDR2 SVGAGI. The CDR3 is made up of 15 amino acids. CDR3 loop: CASRPGTGTGNNIYF. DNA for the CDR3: TGTGCCAGCAGGCCCGGGACAGGGACTGGAAACAACATATATTTT.

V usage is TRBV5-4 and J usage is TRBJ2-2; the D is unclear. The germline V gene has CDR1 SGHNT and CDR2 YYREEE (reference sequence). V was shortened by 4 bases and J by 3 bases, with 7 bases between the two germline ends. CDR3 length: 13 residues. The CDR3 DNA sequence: TGTGCCAGCAGCAATTATTACACCGGGGAGCTGTTTTTT. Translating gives CASSNYYTGELFF.

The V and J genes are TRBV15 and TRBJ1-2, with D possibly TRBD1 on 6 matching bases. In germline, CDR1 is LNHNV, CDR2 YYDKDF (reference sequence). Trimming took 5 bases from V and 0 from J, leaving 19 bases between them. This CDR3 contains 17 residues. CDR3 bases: TGTGCCACCAGCCCAGAGCAGGGGAGGGACCCTAACTATGGCTACACCTTC. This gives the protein CATSPEQGRDPNYGYTF.

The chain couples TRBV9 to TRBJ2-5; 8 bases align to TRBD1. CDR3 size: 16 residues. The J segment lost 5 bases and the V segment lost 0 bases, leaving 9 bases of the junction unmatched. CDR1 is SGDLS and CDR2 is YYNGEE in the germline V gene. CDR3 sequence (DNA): TGTGCCAGCAGCGTAGGGGAGACAGGGGTTGTCGAGACCCAGTACTTC. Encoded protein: CASSVGETGVVETQYF.

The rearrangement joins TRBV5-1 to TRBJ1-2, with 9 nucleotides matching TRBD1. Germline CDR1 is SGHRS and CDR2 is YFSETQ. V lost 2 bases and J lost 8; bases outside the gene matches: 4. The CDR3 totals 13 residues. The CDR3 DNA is TGCGCCAGCAGCTTCCGGGACAGGGACGGCTACACCTTC. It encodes CASSFRDRDGYTF.